The sequence of this T cell receptor (beta chain) was determined in a study of beta chain features in type 1 diabetes. Findings and limits, study-wide: Shortening of TCRB CDR3s, moderate but significant, appeared in all four CD4+ subsets of Type 1 diabetes patients. Type 1 diabetes patients had VDJ junctions that carried fewer insertions and more deletions.

Isolated RNA was reverse transcribed in full, so expressed TCRB transcripts were sequenced. Here immunoSEQ multiplex PCR was the method, and the copy in TCRdb shows in-frame clones only, minus some. The table lists some 350,000 clones, roughly 13% of them singletons. In regard to this clone: What it recognizes is unknown.

Each donor gave one heparinised blood draw averaging about 120 mL. Trimming removed 3 bases at V and 5 bases at J, with 7 bases between. This CDR3 contains 11 residues. Germline CDR1 DFQATT, CDR2 SNEGSKA (reference sequence). The origin of this receptor is a woman aged 18-35 years with type 1 diabetes. Sequencing used naive CD4+ T cells from blood. This sequence joins TRBV20-1 and TRBJ2-5; tentatively, D is TRBD2 (5 bases). This chain's CDR3 is CSARGVETQYF. The CDR3 coding sequence is TGCAGTGCTAGGGGAGTGGAGACCCAGTACTTC.